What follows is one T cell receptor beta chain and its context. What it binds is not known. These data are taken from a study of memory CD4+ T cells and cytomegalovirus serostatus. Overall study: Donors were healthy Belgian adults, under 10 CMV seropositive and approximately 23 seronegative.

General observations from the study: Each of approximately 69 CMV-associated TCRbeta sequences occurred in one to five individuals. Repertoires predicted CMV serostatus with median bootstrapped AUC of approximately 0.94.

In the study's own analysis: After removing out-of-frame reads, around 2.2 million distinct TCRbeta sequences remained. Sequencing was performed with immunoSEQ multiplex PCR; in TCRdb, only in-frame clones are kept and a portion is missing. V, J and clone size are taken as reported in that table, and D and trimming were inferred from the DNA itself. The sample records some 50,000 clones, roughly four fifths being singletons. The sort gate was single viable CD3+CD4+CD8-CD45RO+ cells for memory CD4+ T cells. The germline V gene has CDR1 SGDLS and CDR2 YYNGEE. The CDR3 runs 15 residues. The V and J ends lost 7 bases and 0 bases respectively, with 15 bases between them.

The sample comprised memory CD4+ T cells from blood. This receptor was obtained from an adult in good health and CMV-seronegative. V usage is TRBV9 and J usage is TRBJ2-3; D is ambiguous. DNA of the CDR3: TGTGCCAGCGGACCGGACGCACCGAGCACAGATACGCAGTATTTT. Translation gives CASGPDAPSTDTQYF.